One sample yielded the 15 T cell receptor beta chains listed below, sequenced in a study of blood T cell repertoires in COVID-19. Clones were sequenced by immunoSEQ multiplex PCR, and TCRdb holds only the in-frame ones, with some missing. The table lists approximately 450,000 clones, around 89% of them singletons. The specimen sequenced was peripheral blood. The receptor set was obtained from a woman aged 30 to 39 with acute or convalescent COVID-19.

This chain joins TRBV6-5 and TRBJ1-2, with D possibly being TRBD1 (5 bases). V was shortened by 0 bases and J by 7 bases, with 9 bases between the two germline ends. The CDR3 consists of 13 residues. Per the germline V gene, CDR1 is MNHEY and CDR2 is SVGAGI. As DNA, the CDR3 is TGTGCCAGCAGTTACTCCAGCAGGGTTGGCTACACCTTC. Amino acids: CASSYSSRVGYTF.

The chain combines TRBV20-1 with TRBJ1-4, with a tentative D call TRBD1 (5 bases). The V and J ends lost 3 bases and 8 bases respectively, with 19 bases between them. CDR3 length: 15 residues. Germline loops: CDR1 DFQATT, CDR2 SNEGSKA (reference sequence). The CDR3 bases are TGCAGTGCTAGTCGGCAGGGTCTGGGTAAAGAAAAACTGTTTTTT. Translation gives CSASRQGLGKEKLFF.

V and J are TRBV1 and TRBJ2-5; the DNA was not used to check the table's D call, TRBD2. TRBV1 is labeled a pseudogene. The CDR3 loop spans 16 amino acids. The CDR3 DNA reads TGCACCAGCAGCCAAGGGGTAGCGGGGATCCAAGAGACCCAGTACTTC. This gives the protein CTSSQGVAGIQETQYF.

This chain uses TRBV4-1 with TRBJ2-7; 13 bases fit TRBD2. The junction had 6 bases not matched to a gene; V was cut back by 3 bases and J by 1 base. This CDR3 contains 17 residues. The germline gives CDR1 MGHRA, CDR2 YSYEKL. For the CDR3, the DNA is TGCGCCAGCAGCCACCAGGGACTAGCGGGGACATCCTACGAGCAGTACTTC. Protein product: CASSHQGLAGTSYEQYF.

The chain joins TRBV4-2 to TRBJ2-7, with 13 nucleotides matching TRBD2. With V trimmed by 1 base and J by 2 bases, 8 bases remained unmatched. CDR1 is LGHNA and CDR2 is YNFKEQ in the germline V gene. This CDR3 has 18 amino acids. DNA for the CDR3: TGTGCCAGCAGCCAAGTCAGTGGGACTAGCGGGACTCCCTACGAGCAGTACTTC. Amino acid sequence: CASSQVSGTSGTPYEQYF.

The rearrangement links TRBV18 to TRBJ2-2; 10 bases fit TRBD1. This CDR3 spans 16 amino acids. V was pared by 0 bases and J by 3 bases, with 1 base of the junction left unmatched. The germline V gene encodes CDR1 KGHSH and CDR2 LQKENI. The CDR3 DNA follows: TGTGCCAGCTCACCACCGGGGACAGGGGACACCGGGGAGCTGTTTTTT. Its translation is CASSPPGTGDTGELFF.

The chain combines TRBV28 with TRBJ1-4; TRBD1 is a possible D gene (5 bases). The CDR3 covers 16 residues. The V end lost 5 bases, the J end lost 7 bases, and 20 bases lay between the germline ends. Germline-derived CDR1 and CDR2 are MDHEN and SYDVKM. The CDR3 DNA follows: TGTGCCAGCAGTCCTCCCTCCCAGGGTTTTATTGAAAAACTGTTTTTT. This encodes CASSPPSQGFIEKLFF.

The chain is built from TRBV7-6 and TRBJ2-3; D unclear. Trimming removed 2 bases from V and 0 bases from J, with 9 bases in between. This CDR3 region has 15 residues. Germline V gene data show CDR1 as SGHVS and CDR2 as FNYEAQ. This chain's CDR3 is CASSLTTRSTDTQYF. The CDR3 nucleotides read TGTGCCAGCAGCTTAACAACGAGGAGCACAGATACGCAGTATTTT.

The chain is built from TRBV2 and TRBJ1-2; no clear D. The CDR3 is 14 amino acids. V dropped 3 bases and J dropped 4 bases, with 12 bases sitting between them. CDR1 is SNHLY and CDR2 is FYNNEI in the germline V gene. In DNA, the CDR3 is TGTGCCAGCAGTGAGGCCACTAAGACCTATGGCTACACCTTC. This codes for CASSEATKTYGYTF.

The chain carries TRBV29-1 and TRBJ2-2; TRBD2 matches at 7 bases. This CDR3 is 12 amino acids long. V lost 6 bases and J lost 5; bases outside the gene matches: 3. Germline CDR1 and CDR2: SQVTM and ANQGSEA. The chain's CDR3 is CSVGGLTGELFF. The CDR3 DNA sequence: TGCAGCGTGGGGGGGTTGACCGGGGAGCTGTTTTTT.

This chain connects TRBV7-2 to TRBJ2-2, with D perhaps TRBD1 (6 bases). CDR3 length: 14 residues. The ends were cut back, 5 bases at V and 3 bases at J, with 10 bases in the middle. The germline gives CDR1 SGHTA, CDR2 FQGNSA. The CDR3 sequence is CASSRTDHTGELFF. The CDR3 bases are TGTGCCAGCAGCAGGACAGACCACACCGGGGAGCTGTTTTTT.

The rearrangement uses TRBV9 and TRBJ1-1; 7 bases map to TRBD1. Germline-derived CDR1 and CDR2 are SGDLS and YYNGEE. The CDR3 covers 15 residues. Trimming at V came to 2 bases and at J to 0 bases, leaving 4 bases not matched to a gene. This CDR3 is CASSVGTDLNTEAFF. CDR3 in DNA: TGTGCCAGCAGCGTTGGGACAGATCTGAACACTGAAGCTTTCTTT.

The rearrangement links TRBV4-2 to TRBJ2-7; D might be TRBD1 (5 bases). The CDR3 covers 16 residues. The V gene's germline CDR1 is LGHNA and CDR2 YNFKEQ. Trimming stripped 0 bases from V and 0 bases from J, with 12 bases between. CDR3 region: CASSQEPQGSSYEQYF. The DNA of the CDR3 is TGTGCCAGCAGCCAAGAACCGCAGGGAAGCTCCTACGAGCAGTACTTC.

The chain links TRBV7-3 to TRBJ2-7, with D maybe TRBD1 (5 bases). CDR1 is SGHTA and CDR2 is FQGTGA in the germline V gene. V lost 0 bases and J 6 bases, leaving 15 bases between the germline ends. CDR3 length equals 15 residues. CDR3: CASSLTPTVRGEQYF. The DNA for the CDR3 is TGTGCCAGCAGCTTAACGCCGACAGTACGAGGCGAGCAGTACTTC.

The rearrangement joins TRBV12-3 or TRBV12-4 to TRBJ1-4; no clear D. CDR3 length: 13 residues. V lost 5 bases and J lost 7, with 11 bases in between. CDR3 DNA sequence: TGTGCCAGCAGTCAGAGAGGGTTTGAAAAACTGTTTTTT. It specifies CASSQRGFEKLFF.